The T cell receptor beta chain described here comes from a study of early T cells in non-severe SARS-CoV-2 infection. This CDR3 contains 15 residues. The germline V gene encodes CDR1 MDHEN and CDR2 SYDVKM. J lost 1 base, V lost 3 bases, and 5 bases had no gene match. Each cDNA molecule carried a unique molecular identifier. One entry per CDR3 protein, called by TCRdb with MiXCR from the 5' RACE reads. The sample holds some 76,000 distinct CDR3 sequences, roughly 15% seen once. The TCR was taken from an adult who was a healthcare worker with PCR-confirmed SARS-CoV-2 infection or an uninfected control (not recorded which). The sequencing input was whole blood. V is TRBV28 and J is TRBJ2-5, with 7 positions matching TRBD2. CDR3 sequence: CASSFSRGGQETQYF. The CDR3, as DNA: TGTGCCAGCAGTTTTTCCCGCGGGGGCCAAGAGACCCAGTACTTC.